This TCR beta chain came from a study of response to subunit inactivated influenza vaccine. MiXCR was run by TCRdb on the RT-PCR reads, yielding one entry per CDR3 protein. The sample holds about 650,000 distinct CDR3 sequences, 11% to 15% seen once. This clonotype has more than one count but fewer than ten. Its antigen is unknown. Study-wide results and limits: T cells newly recruited by each seasonal influenza vaccination are few, the authors suggested.

Germline V gene lookup returns CDR1 ENHRY and CDR2 SYGVKD. V lost 0 bases, J lost 10 bases, and 8 bases stayed unmatched. The CDR3 consists of 16 residues. This material consisted of PBMCs from blood, taken 14 to 15 days before vaccination. J is TRBJ2-1 and V is TRBV10-3; 11 positions match TRBD2. The sequence derives from a man aged 50 to 60 who received an inactivated influenza vaccine. DNA of the CDR3: TGTGCCATCAGTGAGTCGGGACTAGCGGTAACGTGGGAGCAGTTCTTC. This encodes CAISESGLAVTWEQFF.